The clone carrying this T cell receptor (beta chain) was observed many times. Antigen specificity is unknown. The V segment lost 4 bases and the J segment 7 bases; nucleotides outside the gene matches: 7. Germline-derived CDR1 and CDR2 are SEHNR and FQNEAQ (reference sequence). The CDR3 is made up of 15 amino acids. The data were taken from a study of T cell repertoires in cytomegalovirus infection. As for the study in general: Matching HLA type, along with CMV infection, was indicated by public TCR beta signatures. General observations from the study: Cumulative public TCR beta family frequency identified CMV carriers with the relevant HLA. In two of eight donors, the top clonotype was HLA-C-restricted CMV-specific.

TCRdb fed the reads into MiXCR, producing one record per CDR3 protein. The repertoire includes about 240,000 distinct CDR3 sequences, roughly 6.5% of them detected once, and roughly 6% sits in the top ten. The TCR sequence derives from a human donor in good health (CMV status not recorded). Some clones in this sample may be carry-over from other donors' samples. This chain links TRBV7-9 with TRBJ2-3, with 11 bases aligning to TRBD2. What was sequenced was PBMCs. CDR3 sequence: CASSSNSGGANTQYF. The CDR3 bases are TGTGCCAGCAGCTCCAATAGCGGGGGGGCCAATACGCAGTATTTT.